The 16 T cell receptor beta chains below all came from one sample that was sequenced in a study of CXCR3-negative and CXCR3-positive naive CD8 T cells. The method, 5' RACE with UMI labels, was used to prepare the TRB cDNA libraries. From its re-call of the 5' RACE reads, TCRdb lists each CDR3 protein once, without DNA. Recorded for this sample: over 100,000 distinct CDR3 sequences. Sequenced: naive CXCR3- CD8+ T cells from blood. Subset of the sample: CD45RO-CCR7+CD27+CD95- naive CD8+ T cells lacking CXCR3 (TNR3-). Receptors originate from a human donor in good health. Some clones in this sample may be carry-over from other donors' samples.

The rearrangement uses TRBV28 and TRBJ2-7; TCRdb returns TRBD2, unconfirmable since there is no DNA. Germline assignment: CDR1 MDHEN and CDR2 SYDVKM. The CDR3 runs to 16 residues. This CDR3 is CASSLPGGGPRYEQYF.

The chain combines TRBV11-2 with TRBJ2-2. This CDR3 is 13 amino acids long. Per germline, CDR1 SGHAT and CDR2 FQNNGV. The CDR3 sequence: CASSLGQPGELFF. Combining the CDR3 with reference TRBV11-2 and TRBJ2-2 gives the whole variable domain EAGVAQSPRYKIIEKRQSVAFWCNPISGHATLYWYQQILGQGPKLLIQFQNNGVVDDSQLPKDRFSAERLKGVDSTLKIQPAKLEDSAVYLCASSLGQPGELFFGEGSRLTVL.

The J gene is TRBJ1-1, the V gene TRBV7-2. Looked up from germline, CDR1 is SGHTA and CDR2 is FQGNSA. The CDR3 is 15 residues long. CDR3: CASSLGASLNTEAFF.

The rearrangement joins TRBV7-9 to TRBJ2-7; TCRdb outputs TRBD1, but without DNA this stays unchecked. CDR3 length: 16 residues. Germline values: CDR1 SEHNR, CDR2 FQNEAQ (reference sequence). CDR3 region: CASSSPFPGQGYEQYF.

V is TRBV7-2 and J is TRBJ1-6; absent DNA, TCRdb's TRBD1 call cannot be checked. The CDR3 length is 16 residues. Germline CDR1 SGHTA, CDR2 FQGNSA. The CDR3 here is CASSLEPGQGYSPLHF.

The rearrangement joins TRBV5-1 to TRBJ2-7; TCRdb picks TRBD2, but there is no DNA to check that call. The CDR3 consists of 18 residues. Germline V gives CDR1 SGHRS, CDR2 YFSETQ. The CDR3 sequence is CASSYPGLAGGADYEQYF.

The gene calls are TRBV5-1 and TRBJ2-2. Germline V gene data show CDR1 as SGHRS and CDR2 as YFSETQ. This CDR3 is 14 amino acids long. The CDR3 sequence: CASSLVYDTGELFF.

The chain employs TRBV11-2 and TRBJ2-2. The CDR3 covers 13 residues. Germline CDR1 and CDR2: SGHAT and FQNNGV. The CDR3 here is CASSLGPTGELFF.

The rearrangement joins TRBV2 to TRBJ2-5; the TRBD1 assignment by TCRdb is unverifiable without DNA. CDR1 SNHLY and CDR2 FYNNEI come from the germline V gene. The CDR3 length is 14 residues. The CDR3 region is CASSEVGQGETQYF.

The V and J genes are TRBV12-3 or TRBV12-4 and TRBJ1-2; TCRdb calls TRBD1, which cannot be checked without DNA. The CDR3 loop spans 16 amino acids. The CDR3 loop reads CASSPLLDRGLYGYTF.

The J gene is TRBJ1-1, the V gene TRBV6-2 or TRBV6-3. Germline V gene data show CDR1 as MNHEY and CDR2 as SVGEGT. This CDR3 spans 13 amino acids. The CDR3: CASSYSENTEAFF.

The J gene is TRBJ2-1, the V gene TRBV11-2. The length of the CDR3 is 15 residues. Looked up from germline, CDR1 is SGHAT and CDR2 is FQNNGV. CDR3: CASSLDLGDYNEQFF.

The CDR3 reads CASSLSSAGELFF. The chain couples TRBV7-3 to TRBJ2-2. The CDR3 covers 13 residues. CDR1 is SGHTA, CDR2 FQGTGA, per germline. The full variable domain, in which reference TRBV7-3 and TRBJ2-2 provide the parts outside the CDR3, is GAGVSQTPSNKVTEKGKYVELRCDPISGHTALYWYRQSLGQGPEFLIYFQGTGAADDSGLPNDRFFAVRPEGSVSTLKIQRTERGDSAVYLCASSLSSAGELFFGEGSRLTVL.

The V gene is TRBV18, the J gene TRBJ1-5; TCRdb proposes TRBD1, but this gene call is untestable without DNA. Germline V gene sequence: CDR1 KGHSH, CDR2 LQKENI. The CDR3 totals 13 residues. The CDR3 reads CASSRQDGKPQHF. The entire variable domain, with the rest obtained from reference TRBV18 and TRBJ1-5, is as follows: NAGVMQNPRHLVRRRGQEARLRCSPMKGHSHVYWYRQLPEEGLKFMVYLQKENIIDESGMPKERFSAEFPKEGPSILRIQQVVRGDSAAYFCASSRQDGKPQHFGDGTRLSIL.

The V and J genes are TRBV7-6 and TRBJ2-1; TCRdb proposes TRBD1, but this gene call is untestable without DNA. This CDR3 has 18 amino acids. Per germline, CDR1 SGHVS and CDR2 FNYEAQ. The CDR3 region is CASSLALAGQSSYNEQFF.

The rearrangement links TRBV7-2 to TRBJ2-1; TCRdb's D call of TRBD2 is untestable without DNA. The germline V gene encodes CDR1 SGHTA and CDR2 FQGNSA. The CDR3 is 18 amino acids. CDR3 protein: CASSLALFGTSGGHEQFF. Filled out from reference TRBV7-2 and TRBJ2-1, the complete variable domain reads GAGVSQSPSNKVTEKGKDVELRCDPISGHTALYWYRQSLGQGLEFLIYFQGNSAPDKSGLPSDRFSAERTGGSVSTLTIQRTQQEDSAVYLCASSLALFGTSGGHEQFFGPGTRLTVL.